A selection of T cell receptor beta chains follows, all from one sample in a study of blood T cell repertoires in COVID-19. Sequencing used immunoSEQ multiplex PCR; TCRdb keeps in-frame clones, though not all of them. The data show about 130,000 clones, 75% to 90% seen once. Sample: peripheral blood. Receptor source: a human donor in a cohort sampled during active COVID-19. Both conserved end residues are part of each CDR3. A D gene is named only where the DNA matches it firmly. Not all rows give a size; the values are once, few, many and, for expanded clones, a class.

clone size | D gene | J gene | V gene | CDR3 length | CDR3 DNA | CDR3 protein
once | . | TRBJ2-2 | TRBV5-6 | 17 | TGTGCCAGCAGCTTGGGGACAGATCTCCCGAACACCGGGGAGCTGTTTTTT | CASSLGTDLPNTGELFF
once | TRBD1 | TRBJ1-5 | TRBV20-1 | 19 | TGCAGTGCTAGTAAAACCTCGGGACAGGGTTTTACGAGCAATCAGCCCCAGCATTTT | CSASKTSGQGFTSNQPQHF
. | . | TRBJ2-1 | TRBV6-6 | 15 | TGTGCCAGCATACAAACCGAATTTGCTCCCAATGAGCAGTTCTTC | CASIQTEFAPNEQFF
medium-sized | TRBD1 | TRBJ2-5 | TRBV5-5 | 15 | TGTGCCAGCACCCTAGGGTCGACAGGGCCAGAGACCCAGTACTTC | CASTLGSTGPETQYF
. | TRBD2 | TRBJ2-1 | TRBV9 | 16 | TGTGCCAGCAGCCTTAGCGGGAGGGCCGATCTGTATGAGCAGTTCTTC | CASSLSGRADLYEQFF
. | . | TRBJ2-3 | TRBV6-4 | 13 | TGTGCCAGCAGCTCAGAAAGCACAGATACGCAGTATTTT | CASSSESTDTQYF
. | TRBD2 | TRBJ2-5 | TRBV9 | 15 | TGTGCCAGCAGCGTCCCAGCGGGGGGGCGGGAGACCCAGTACTTC | CASSVPAGGRETQYF
. | TRBD1 | TRBJ1-1 | TRBV29-1 | 13 | TGCAGCGTTCGAACTACTGGGACAGCAGAAGCTTTCTTT | CSVRTTGTAEAFF
. | TRBD1 | TRBJ2-7 | TRBV19 | 15 | TGTGCCAGTAGTATCACACAGGGGGACTCCTACGAGCAGTACTTC | CASSITQGDSYEQYF
. | TRBD1 | TRBJ1-2 | TRBV13 | 17 | TGTGCCAGCAGCTTAGTCGGGGGGGGACAGACGGCCTATGGCTACACCTTC | CASSLVGGGQTAYGYTF
. | TRBD2 | TRBJ2-5 | TRBV5-6 | 16 | TGTGCCAGCAGCTTGGGAGCGGGGGGGCGGCAAGAGACCCAGTACTTC | CASSLGAGGRQETQYF
. | . | TRBJ1-5 | TRBV14 | 13 | TGTGCCAGCAGCCAAGGCTTACGGCAGCCCCAGCATTTT | CASSQGLRQPQHF
. | . | TRBJ2-2 | TRBV3-1/TRBV3-2 | 12 | TGTGCCAGCAGCCCCCGGTCCGGGGAGCTGTTTTTT | CASSPRSGELFF
. | TRBD1 | TRBJ2-7 | TRBV11-1 | 13 | TGTGCCAGCAGCAACAGGGGGGTCTACGAGCAGTACTTC | CASSNRGVYEQYF
few | . | TRBJ1-2 | TRBV7-9 | 16 | TGTGCCAGCAGCTTAGACGCAATGGCTCGGGAGGGAGGCTACACCTTC | CASSLDAMAREGGYTF
. | . | TRBJ2-5 | TRBV30 | 14 | TGTGCCTGGAGCCCATCGGGACTCCAAGAGACCCAGTACTTC | CAWSPSGLQETQYF
. | TRBD2 | TRBJ2-3 | TRBV7-2 | 19 | TGTGCCAGCAGTCGGCCTGCGGGAGGGCGGTCGGGGAGCACAGATACGCAGTATTTT | CASSRPAGGRSGSTDTQYF
. | TRBD1 | TRBJ2-1 | TRBV25-1 | 12 | TGTGCCAGCAGTGAGGACAGGCTAGAGCAGTTCTTC | CASSEDRLEQFF
. | TRBD2 | TRBJ2-1 | TRBV5-6 | 16 | TGTGCCAGCAGTTACCTTCGGGACTCGGGAGGGAATGAGCAGTTCTTC | CASSYLRDSGGNEQFF
. | . | TRBJ2-3 | TRBV19 | 11 | TGTGCCAGTAGGAGTCCAGATACGCAGTATTTT | CASRSPDTQYF
. | . | TRBJ1-4 | TRBV19 | 16 | TGTGCCAGTAGTAGCGCCTCAGGGGATTCTAATGAAAAACTGTTTTTT | CASSSASGDSNEKLFF
. | . | TRBJ1-3 | TRBV19 | 17 | TGTGCCAGTAGTATTTTTTGGCTCACCGACTCTGGAAACACCATATATTTT | CASSIFWLTDSGNTIYF
. | TRBD2 | TRBJ2-3 | TRBV15 | 16 | TGTGCCACCAGCAGAGATGCGGGGGGAATCACAGATACGCAGTATTTT | CATSRDAGGITDTQYF
. | . | TRBJ2-2 | TRBV4-3 | 16 | TGCGCCAGCAGCCACGACTTAGGGGCTGTCTCCGGGGAGCTGTTTTTT | CASSHDLGAVSGELFF
. | . | TRBJ2-2 | TRBV11-3 | 17 | TGTGCCAGCAGCCCTACCAGGCAAGCGGGCAACACCGGGGAGCTGTTTTTT | CASSPTRQAGNTGELFF
. | . | TRBJ2-1 | TRBV6-5 | 14 | TGTGCCGCCCGGCGGACAGGAGGGAATAATGAGCAGTTCTTC | CAARRTGGNNEQFF
. | . | TRBJ2-5 | TRBV6-2/TRBV6-3 | 16 | TGTGCCAGCAGTGCCCTAGGGGCGGGGGCCCAAGAGACCCAGTACTTC | CASSALGAGAQETQYF
. | TRBD2 | TRBJ2-5 | TRBV5-6 | 16 | TGTGCCAGCAGCTTGGGGAGCGGGGGGCCCCAAGAGACCCAGTACTTC | CASSLGSGGPQETQYF